These 23 T cell receptor beta chains were all obtained from the same sample, sequenced in a study of cytomegalovirus exposure and HLA in healthy donors. The study ran its PCR with 60 Vbeta and 13 Jbeta primers. Produced via immunoSEQ multiplex PCR; TCRdb's table is partial and in-frame only. The table shows around 130,000 clones, with roughly 79% occurring only once. The specimen was PBMCs. Source of these receptors: a woman younger than 30 in good health and CMV-seronegative.

V usage is TRBV19 and J usage is TRBJ1-1; 7 bases map to TRBD1. The germline gives CDR1 LNHDA, CDR2 SQIVND (reference sequence). This CDR3 spans 15 amino acids. V lost 3 bases, J lost 4 bases, and 8 bases stayed unmatched. The CDR3 region is CASSISDRVGTEAFF. The CDR3 nucleotides are TGTGCCAGTAGTATCTCTGACAGGGTGGGCACTGAAGCTTTCTTT.

V gene TRBV30 combines with J gene TRBJ1-5, with TRBD1 matching over 7 bases. V dropped 4 bases and J dropped 6; count of bases not matched to a gene: 6. CDR1 and CDR2 (germline): GTSNPN, SVGIG (reference sequence). The CDR3 covers 13 residues. DNA for the CDR3: TGTGCCTGGAACCCAGGGGGAGGTCAGCCCCAGCATTTT. Its protein is CAWNPGGGQPQHF.

The chain couples TRBV21-1 to TRBJ1-5; TRBD1 is the table's D call, not checked against the DNA. TRBV21-1 is classified as a pseudogene. This CDR3 region has 17 residues. The CDR3 nucleotides are TGTGCCAGCCCCACAGGGGGTGAGAACTATAGCAATCAGCCCCAGCATTTT. This encodes CASPTGGENYSNQPQHF.

The J gene is TRBJ1-5, the V gene TRBV7-8; 8 bases are shared with TRBD1. After removal of 5 bases from V and 9 bases from J, the junction contained 9 bases not matched to a gene. CDR1 is SGHVS, CDR2 FQNEAQ, per germline. This CDR3 has 14 residues. The CDR3: CASSLRQGRLPQHF. The CDR3 nucleotides are TGTGCCAGCAGCCTTCGACAGGGGCGTTTGCCCCAGCATTTT.

V and J are TRBV30 and TRBJ2-7, with TRBD1 matching over 9 bases. The CDR3 length is 13 residues. CDR1 and CDR2 from the germline V gene are GTSNPN and SVGIG (reference sequence). The ends lost 2 bases at V and 6 bases at J; junction bases unmatched: 5. The CDR3 here is CAWSRGQGLEQYF. Written as DNA, the CDR3 is TGTGCCTGGAGTAGGGGACAGGGCCTCGAGCAGTACTTC.

The chain employs TRBV14 and TRBJ1-1; D is undetermined. The CDR3 runs to 13 residues. CDR1 is SGHDN and CDR2 is FVKESK in the germline V gene. The V gene lost 6 bases and the J gene lost 4 bases, with 12 bases spanning the gap. CDR3: CASRRREGTEAFF. CDR3 coding DNA: TGTGCCAGCAGGCGGAGGGAGGGCACTGAAGCTTTCTTT.

The chain employs TRBV6-1 and TRBJ1-2, with D unresolved. The CDR3 spans 11 residues. With 7 bases removed from V and 4 bases from J, the gap between germline ends came to 7 bases. CDR1 MNHNS and CDR2 SASEGT come from the germline V gene. CDR3 protein: CASTGFYGYTF. Here the CDR3 DNA reads TGTGCCAGCACAGGATTCTATGGCTACACCTTC.

This chain links TRBV5-1 with TRBJ2-2; D might be TRBD1 (5 bases). The length of the CDR3 is 13 residues. Per germline, CDR1 SGHRS and CDR2 YFSETQ. Trimming removed 7 bases from V and 4 bases from J, with 11 bases in between. CDR3 sequence reads: CASSIQGTGELFF. The CDR3 DNA reads TGCGCCAGCTCTATCCAGGGCACCGGGGAGCTGTTTTTT.

There are a few counts of this clone. The chain employs TRBV21-1 and TRBJ2-7; the tabulated D call, TRBD2, remains unverified against the DNA. TRBV21-1 is designated a pseudogene. This CDR3 comprises 11 residues. CDR3 coding DNA: TGTGCCAGCAGCAAAGAGAGCGAGCAGTACTTC. Translation gives CASSKESEQYF.

The chain links TRBV7-8 to TRBJ1-5; no clear D. CDR3 size: 14 residues. Trimming pared 1 base from V and 1 base from J, leaving 5 bases between. CDR1 is SGHVS, CDR2 FQNEAQ, per germline. For the CDR3, the DNA is TGTGCCAGCAGCTTAGGCCGGAGCAATCAGCCCCAGCATTTT. This translates into CASSLGRSNQPQHF.

This sequence joins TRBV30 and TRBJ1-1; D unclear. Germline V lookup: CDR1 GTSNPN, CDR2 SVGIG (reference sequence). V was shortened by 0 bases and J by 0 bases, with 5 bases between the two germline ends. CDR3 length: 13 residues. As DNA, the CDR3 is TGTGCCTGGAGTGTACGGTTGAACACTGAAGCTTTCTTT. Translated, it gives CAWSVRLNTEAFF.

This chain joins TRBV15 and TRBJ1-2, with 9 bases that match TRBD1. V lost 4 bases to trimming and J lost 5 bases; unmatched junction nucleotides: 8. The germline V gene encodes CDR1 LNHNV and CDR2 YYDKDF (reference sequence). The CDR3 loop spans 15 amino acids. In DNA form, the CDR3 reads TGTGCCACCAGCACAGGACAGGGGATGGGGTATGGCTACACCTTC. Translated: CATSTGQGMGYGYTF.

This chain connects TRBV10-3 to TRBJ2-7; 13 bases fit TRBD2. The germline V gene has CDR1 ENHRY and CDR2 SYGVKD. V dropped 2 bases and J dropped 0; count of bases not matched to a gene: 7. The CDR3 is made up of 18 amino acids. For the CDR3, the DNA is TGTGCCATCAGTGAGGGTACTAGCGGGAGGGGCAGCTCCTACGAGCAGTACTTC. Residues: CAISEGTSGRGSSYEQYF.

This rearrangement joins TRBV6-1 to TRBJ1-3; 7 bases are a match to TRBD1. Trimming at V came to 7 bases and at J to 8 bases, leaving 11 bases not matched to a gene. The CDR3 extends over 14 amino acids. Per the germline V gene, CDR1 is MNHNS and CDR2 is SASEGT. The CDR3 loop is CASTRTGLVDTIYF. The CDR3 DNA sequence: TGTGCCAGCACTAGGACAGGTCTCGTAGACACCATATATTTT.

This clone was seen more than once but under ten times. The V gene is TRBV23-1, the J gene TRBJ2-3; D uncertain. TRBV23-1 belongs to the ORF category, with a function that is uncertain. The V end was cut by 6 bases, the J end by 2 bases, with 15 bases between. This CDR3 region has 15 residues. Here the CDR3 DNA reads TGCGCCAGCAGCCCTAAGAACGCAACCACAGATACGCAGTATTTT. It translates to CASSPKNATTDTQYF.

Comments on this clone: This sample also contains other DNA sequences that code for the same CDR3. DNA of the CDR3: TGTGCCAGCAGTTCCCAGACTAGCGGCTACGAGCAGTACTTC. It codes for CASSSQTSGYEQYF. The V gene is TRBV27, the J gene TRBJ2-7; 9 bases agree with TRBD2. Germline values: CDR1 MNHEY, CDR2 SMNVEV (reference sequence). This CDR3 is 14 amino acids long. V shed 4 bases, J shed 3 bases, and the junction held 4 bases outside the gene matches.

The rearrangement links TRBV7-2 to TRBJ2-7; D may be TRBD2 (6 bases). The CDR3 runs 14 residues. V was cut by 0 bases and J by 3 bases, with 9 bases left in between. The germline V gene has CDR1 SGHTA and CDR2 FQGNSA. Here the CDR3 DNA reads TGTGCCAGCAGCTTAGCGGCTAGCGACTACGAGCAGTACTTC. Its protein is CASSLAASDYEQYF.

This chain uses TRBV18 with TRBJ2-7; 7 bases are a match to TRBD1. Germline CDR1 is KGHSH and CDR2 is LQKENI. The CDR3 covers 14 residues. J lost 2 bases, V lost 6 bases, and 7 bases had no gene match. The CDR3, as DNA: TGTGCCAGCTCTCAAACCGGGACAGCCTACGAGCAGTACTTC. It is translated as CASSQTGTAYEQYF.

This sequence joins TRBV30 and TRBJ2-5; 7 nucleotides agree with TRBD1. Germline V gene lookup returns CDR1 GTSNPN and CDR2 SVGIG (reference sequence). V gave up 3 bases and J gave up 5 bases; unmatched junction bases: 15. The CDR3 spans 16 residues. CDR3 in amino acids: CAWSPGTTGVQETQYF. CDR3 nucleotides: TGTGCCTGGAGCCCGGGCACAACAGGGGTCCAGGAGACCCAGTACTTC.

This chain connects TRBV6-5 to TRBJ1-1, with TRBD1 identical over 7 bases. The junction had 10 bases not matched to a gene; V was cut back by 5 bases and J by 4 bases. Germline V CDR1 and CDR2: MNHEY, SVGAGI. The CDR3 is made up of 15 amino acids. CDR3 coding DNA: TGTGCCAGCAGTAAAGGGGGCGCTGAAAGCACTGAAGCTTTCTTT. Its translation is CASSKGGAESTEAFF.

The V gene is TRBV6-1, the J gene TRBJ1-1; tentatively, D is TRBD1 (6 bases). The germline V gene encodes CDR1 MNHNS and CDR2 SASEGT. CDR3 length: 13 amino acids. Deletions cut 8 bases from V and 3 bases from J, with 13 bases between. This chain's CDR3 is CASGPAGDTEAFF. The CDR3, as DNA: TGTGCCAGCGGCCCGGCAGGGGACACTGAAGCTTTCTTT.

The rearrangement joins TRBV6-1 to TRBJ1-2; 9 bases are a match to TRBD1. V shed 5 bases, J shed 5 bases, and the junction held 9 bases outside the gene matches. This CDR3 is 15 amino acids long. Germline CDR1 reads MNHNS; CDR2 reads SASEGT. In DNA, the CDR3 is TGTGCCAGCAGTCCTACCGGGACAGGGCCTTATGGCTACACCTTC. Translating it yields CASSPTGTGPYGYTF.

This clone showed up just a few times. The chain combines TRBV5-1 with TRBJ1-2, with a possible D match to TRBD1 (6 bases). Looked up from germline, CDR1 is SGHRS and CDR2 is YFSETQ. V lost 0 bases and J lost 5, with 11 bases in between. The CDR3 loop spans 14 amino acids. The CDR3 coding sequence is TGCGCCAGCAGCTTGGTGCGGGGGGCGTATGGCTACACCTTC. Translated: CASSLVRGAYGYTF. The full variable domain, in which reference TRBV5-1 and TRBJ1-2 provide the parts outside the CDR3, is KAGVTQTPRYLIKTRGQQVTLSCSPISGHRSVSWYQQTPGQGLQFLFEYFSETQRNKGNFPGRFSGRQFSNSRSEMNVSTLELGDSALYLCASSLVRGAYGYTFGSGTRLTVV.